The 30 T cell receptor beta chains reported below all come from one sample, sequenced in a study of vaccination and CD4 T cells after COVID-19. Once obtained from cultured CD4+ T cells, the DNA was sequenced using the Oncomine TCR Beta short-read assay. From the PCR reads, TCRdb called clonotypes with MiXCR, one entry per CDR3 protein. The table shows thousands of distinct CDR3 sequences, with 57% occurring only once. Antigen specificity for these receptors is unknown. The treatment is: roughly ten-day PBMC culture with coronavirus spike peptide pools or control peptides (ViraFEST assay). Sequenced sample: CD4+ T cells from blood, cultured in vitro. The receptors shown here come from a human donor who had recovered from COVID-19.

This sequence joins TRBV5-1 and TRBJ1-2; D not resolved. The CDR3 covers 12 residues. The V gene's germline CDR1 is SGHRS and CDR2 YFSETQ. The ends were cut back, 3 bases at V and 4 bases at J, with 7 bases in the middle. CDR3 coding DNA: TGCGCCAGCAGCTCGACGGCCTATGGCTACACCTTC. Encoded protein: CASSSTAYGYTF.

The gene calls are TRBV20-1 and TRBJ2-1, with 11 bases lining up with TRBD2. Looked up from germline, CDR1 is DFQATT and CDR2 is SNEGSKA (reference sequence). This CDR3 is 16 amino acids long. J lost 4 bases, V lost 4 bases, and 9 bases had no gene match. In DNA, the CDR3 is TGCAGTGCTAACGGCCTAGCGGGAGGACAATACAATGAGCAGTTCTTC. Amino acid sequence: CSANGLAGGQYNEQFF.

The CDR3 DNA is TGTGCCAGCGGAGCACTGCGCTCTAACTATGGCTACACCTTC. Translated, it gives CASGALRSNYGYTF. The chain combines TRBV11-2 with TRBJ1-2; no reliable D call. The CDR3 is 14 residues long. The V end lost 8 bases, the J end lost 0 bases, and 13 bases lay between the germline ends. Germline V lookup: CDR1 SGHAT, CDR2 FQNNGV.

The V gene is TRBV5-1, the J gene TRBJ2-5; 8 bases fit TRBD1. The CDR3 has 15 residues. V shed 0 bases and J 7 bases; nucleotides not matched to a gene: 8. CDR1 is SGHRS, CDR2 YFSETQ, per germline. The CDR3 coding sequence is TGCGCCAGCAGCTTGGCCCAGGGGGCCGGAGTGACCCAGTACTTC. It specifies CASSLAQGAGVTQYF.

CDR3 loop: CASSRQGSNQPQHF. The CDR3 bases are TGTGCCAGCAGCCGACAGGGATCGAATCAGCCCCAGCATTTT. The chain is built from TRBV11-2 and TRBJ1-5; 7 bases agree with TRBD1. The junction had 5 bases not matched to a gene; V was cut back by 5 bases and J by 4 bases. The germline V gene encodes CDR1 SGHAT and CDR2 FQNNGV. This CDR3 contains 14 residues. Using reference TRBV11-2 and TRBJ1-5 for the parts outside the CDR3, the full variable domain is EAGVAQSPRYKIIEKRQSVAFWCNPISGHATLYWYQQILGQGPKLLIQFQNNGVVDDSQLPKDRFSAERLKGVDSTLKIQPAKLEDSAVYLCASSRQGSNQPQHFGDGTRLSIL.

This clonotype was counted between two and nine times. The gene calls are TRBV20-1 and TRBJ1-5; D may be TRBD1 (5 bases). CDR3 length: 17 residues. Between the trimmed V and J ends, which lost 5 bases and 2 bases, there was a span of 22 bases. Germline-derived CDR1 and CDR2 are DFQATT and SNEGSKA (reference sequence). CDR3 region: CSASSAESRGGNQPQHF. CDR3 sequence (DNA): TGCAGTGCTTCCTCGGCAGAGAGCCGAGGGGGCAATCAGCCCCAGCATTTT.

The chain employs TRBV9 and TRBJ2-1, with 7 positions matching TRBD2. The CDR3 has 14 amino acids. V trimming: 3 bases; J trimming: 4 bases; junction bases outside the gene matches: 4. Germline assignment: CDR1 SGDLS and CDR2 YYNGEE. Here the CDR3 reads CASSGGLGYNEQFF. In nucleotides, the CDR3 is TGTGCCAGCAGCGGTGGACTAGGATACAATGAGCAGTTCTTC.

This clonotype was observed a few times. V usage is TRBV7-3 and J usage is TRBJ1-1; the D gene is possibly TRBD1 (5 bases). Trimming pared 3 bases from V and 3 bases from J, leaving 11 bases between. Per the germline V gene, CDR1 is SGHTA and CDR2 is FQGTGA. This CDR3 region has 14 residues. CDR3 nucleotides: TGTGCCAGCAGCTTGGGGGGAAGGGACACTGAAGCTTTCTTT. This encodes CASSLGGRDTEAFF.

There are a few counts of this clonotype. The CDR3 DNA reads as TGCAGTGCTAGAAGTGGTGGCCCCGGGAGCAATCAGCCCCAGCATTTT. It specifies CSARSGGPGSNQPQHF. The V call is TRBV20-1, the J call TRBJ1-5; D is unresolved. The ends were cut back, 2 bases at V and 1 base at J, with 15 bases in the middle. The CDR3 runs to 16 residues. From germline, CDR1 is DFQATT and CDR2 SNEGSKA (reference sequence).

The chain carries TRBV10-3 and TRBJ2-1, with 7 bases that match TRBD1. The CDR3 loop spans 14 amino acids. Germline V gene sequence: CDR1 ENHRY, CDR2 SYGVKD. After removal of 6 bases from V and 5 bases from J, the junction contained 7 bases not matched to a gene. CDR3 sequence reads: CAIRGTVNDNEQFF. The CDR3 coding sequence is TGTGCCATCAGGGGGACAGTAAACGACAATGAGCAGTTCTTC.

This chain connects TRBV7-2 to TRBJ1-2, with no clear D. Germline CDR1 and CDR2: SGHTA and FQGNSA. Trimming cost V 2 bases and J 8 bases, with 9 bases left between them. This CDR3 comprises 12 residues. CDR3 coding DNA: TGTGCCAGCAGCTTATTGGCCGAGGGCTACACCTTC. It encodes CASSLLAEGYTF.

The chain links TRBV7-2 to TRBJ2-7, with D unresolved. In germline, CDR1 is SGHTA, CDR2 FQGNSA. The CDR3 is 15 residues long. The V and J ends lost 3 bases and 0 bases respectively, with 12 bases between them. CDR3 residues: CASSLKGDNSYEQYF. As DNA, the CDR3 is TGTGCCAGCAGCTTGAAAGGCGATAACTCCTACGAGCAGTACTTC.

The chain employs TRBV30 and TRBJ1-2, with TRBD1 as a possible D gene (5 bases). V was clipped by 4 bases and J by 3 bases, with 12 bases between them. The CDR3 consists of 13 residues. In germline, CDR1 is GTSNPN, CDR2 SVGIG (reference sequence). This chain's CDR3 is CAWTGVGDYGYTF. The CDR3 DNA sequence: TGTGCCTGGACCGGGGTGGGGGACTATGGCTACACCTTC.

The gene calls are TRBV4-3 and TRBJ1-6, with D unclear. The CDR3 has 15 amino acids. V shed 0 bases and J shed 8 bases, with 11 bases lying between them. Germline values: CDR1 LGHNA, CDR2 YSLEER. As DNA, the CDR3 is TGCGCCAGCAGCCAAGACAGTACGTACGATTCACCCCTCCACTTT. Translated: CASSQDSTYDSPLHF.

The count of this clonotype is one. V is TRBV20-1 and J is TRBJ1-2, with D hard to call. The CDR3 is 11 amino acids. Trimming took off 3 bases at V and 10 bases at J, with 12 bases between the two ends. The V gene's germline CDR1 is DFQATT and CDR2 SNEGSKA (reference sequence). The CDR3 region is CSARFPASYTF. DNA of the CDR3: TGCAGTGCTAGGTTCCCAGCCTCCTACACCTTC.

The chain joins TRBV5-1 to TRBJ2-7, with 8 bases matching TRBD2. The CDR3 length is 14 residues. Per germline, CDR1 SGHRS and CDR2 YFSETQ. The J segment lost 9 bases and the V segment lost 6 bases, leaving 14 bases of the junction unmatched. Written as DNA, the CDR3 is TGCGCCAGCACCACGGGGGGGACCGAAGAACGGCAGTACTTC. Amino acids: CASTTGGTEERQYF. Together with reference TRBV5-1 and TRBJ2-7, the CDR3 gives the full variable domain: KAGVTQTPRYLIKTRGQQVTLSCSPISGHRSVSWYQQTPGQGLQFLFEYFSETQRNKGNFPGRFSGRQFSNSRSEMNVSTLELGDSALYLCASTTGGTEERQYFGPGTRLTVT.

The chain recombines TRBV3-1 with TRBJ1-3; D is undetermined. The CDR3 length is 16 residues. V lost 8 bases and J lost 0, with 17 bases in between. Per germline, CDR1 LGHDT and CDR2 YNNKEL (reference sequence). CDR3 loop: CASWSQWRDSGNTIYF. CDR3 coding DNA: TGTGCCAGCTGGAGCCAGTGGAGGGACTCTGGAAACACCATATATTTT.

The chain employs TRBV12-3 or TRBV12-4 and TRBJ1-1, with a possible D match to TRBD1 (5 bases). V shed 7 bases and J shed 4 bases, with 19 bases lying between them. CDR3 length: 15 amino acids. CDR3 in DNA: TGTGCCAGCACCATGGCCCTGGGGGGGGGCACTGAAGCTTTCTTT. Residues: CASTMALGGGTEAFF.

The chain uses TRBV11-3 and TRBJ2-1; 9 bases are shared with TRBD1. Per the germline V gene, CDR1 is SGHNT and CDR2 is YENEEA. This CDR3 contains 16 residues. Trimming took 1 base from V and 6 from J; bases not matched to a gene: 7. CDR3: CASSLGAGTGTNEQFF. The CDR3 DNA reads TGTGCCAGCAGCTTAGGTGCCGGGACAGGGACCAATGAGCAGTTCTTC.

This clonotype was seen only a few times. The chain links TRBV6-5 to TRBJ1-2, with D tentatively TRBD1 (6 bases). The CDR3 has 14 residues. The V end was cut by 0 bases, the J end by 5 bases, with 10 bases between. Germline loops: CDR1 MNHEY, CDR2 SVGAGI. The CDR3 bases are TGTGCCAGCAGTTACTCGCGGACAGCTTATGGCTACACCTTC. Translation: CASSYSRTAYGYTF.

Notes on this clonotype: A read error may account for a junction end that differs from germline. The rearrangement links TRBV6-1 to TRBJ1-5, with TRBD1 matching over 8 bases. The germline gives CDR1 MNHNS, CDR2 SASEGT. The CDR3 loop spans 15 amino acids. The CDR3 spells CAGRVQGVINQPQHF. The CDR3 bases are TGTGCCGGCAGGGTACAGGGGGTTATCAATCAGCCCCAGCATTTT.

This clonotype was counted a few times. The rearrangement links TRBV7-2 to TRBJ1-2; D is unresolved. Germline values: CDR1 SGHTA, CDR2 FQGNSA. The CDR3 contains 13 residues. V lost 5 bases and J lost 3, with 10 bases in between. DNA for the CDR3: TGTGCCAGCAGCCCCCGCGTAGACTATGGCTACACCTTC. Its protein is CASSPRVDYGYTF.

This chain links TRBV27 with TRBJ2-2, with D possibly matching TRBD2 (5 bases). Germline CDR1 is MNHEY and CDR2 is SMNVEV (reference sequence). The CDR3 length is 13 residues. Trimming removed 3 bases from V and 5 bases from J, with 7 bases in between. This chain's CDR3 is CASSFRGTGELFF. The CDR3, as DNA: TGTGCCAGCAGTTTTCGGGGAACCGGGGAGCTGTTTTTT.

This clonotype appeared once. This rearrangement joins TRBV20-1 to TRBJ2-3, with 10 positions matching TRBD2. The V and J ends lost 0 bases and 6 bases, in that order; junction bases with no gene match: 9. The CDR3 extends over 16 amino acids. Germline CDR1 DFQATT, CDR2 SNEGSKA (reference sequence). The CDR3 protein is CSARDKSGRALDTQYF. The CDR3 DNA reads as TGCAGTGCTAGAGATAAGAGCGGGAGGGCCCTGGATACGCAGTATTTT.

The rearrangement joins TRBV11-3 to TRBJ2-5, with 14 bases that match TRBD2. Germline CDR1 is SGHNT and CDR2 is YENEEA. V shed 4 bases, J shed 4 bases, and the junction held 5 bases outside the gene matches. CDR3 length: 16 residues. CDR3 DNA sequence: TGTGCCAGCAGCTCCCGAGGACTAGCGGGAGGAGAGACCCAGTACTTC. As protein: CASSSRGLAGGETQYF.

The genes are TRBV21-1 and TRBJ2-1; the table's D call, TRBD2, has no DNA check behind it. TRBV21-1 is flagged as a pseudogene. The CDR3 consists of 12 residues. The CDR3 sequence is CASTLGLLNWFF. The CDR3 nucleotides are TGTGCCAGCACCCTGGGACTCCTCAATTGGTTCTTC.

V is TRBV20-1 and J is TRBJ1-2; 7 bases align to TRBD1. This CDR3 comprises 16 residues. Germline V CDR1 and CDR2: DFQATT, SNEGSKA (reference sequence). With V trimmed by 5 bases and J by 4 bases, 16 bases remained unmatched. The CDR3 protein is CSAGSGQAGTVYGYTF. Here the CDR3 DNA reads TGCAGTGCTGGATCGGGGCAGGCGGGGACAGTCTATGGCTACACCTTC.

The gene calls are TRBV7-9 and TRBJ2-4; D perhaps matches TRBD2 (5 bases). The V gene lost 3 bases and the J gene lost 5 bases, with 17 bases spanning the gap. In germline, CDR1 is SEHNR, CDR2 FQNEAQ (reference sequence). The CDR3 sequence is 16 residues long. CDR3 coding DNA: TGTGCCAGCAGCTTGGGAGCTCAATTCAACCAAAACATTCAGTACTTC. Translation: CASSLGAQFNQNIQYF. The full variable domain, completed using reference TRBV7-9 and TRBJ2-4, is DTGVSQNPRHKITKRGQNVTFRCDPISEHNRLYWYRQTLGQGPEFLTYFQNEAQLEKSRLLSDRFSAERPKGSFSTLEIQRTEQGDSAMYLCASSLGAQFNQNIQYFGAGTRLSVL.

The chain combines TRBV5-6 with TRBJ2-3, with 8 bases that match TRBD1. This CDR3 has 20 amino acids. Germline values: CDR1 SGHDT, CDR2 YYEEEE. After removal of 3 bases from V and 1 base from J, the junction contained 19 bases not matched to a gene. CDR3 residues: CASSSPNTDRVRSRTDTQYF. CDR3 nucleotide sequence: TGTGCCAGCAGCTCACCGAATACGGACAGGGTGAGGTCGCGCACAGATACGCAGTATTTT.

Worth noting for this clonotype: One end of the junction does not line up with germline, which may come from a read error. The chain has TRBV20-1 and TRBJ2-1; 8 nucleotides line up with TRBD2. Germline CDR1 is DFQATT and CDR2 is SNEGSKA (reference sequence). The CDR3 contains 15 residues. Here the CDR3 reads CSAREGAGGVSERFF. Written as DNA, the CDR3 is TGCAGTGCTAGAGAAGGGGCGGGGGGAGTGAGTGAGCGGTTCTTC.